The T cell receptor beta chain described here comes from a study of blood T cells in healthy people across ages. Looked up from germline, CDR1 is SGHTA and CDR2 is FQGNSA. V lost 5 bases, J lost 4 bases, and 8 bases stayed unmatched. The length of the CDR3 is 15 residues. The table lists this clonotype with a few counts. Together with a sample-barcoded 5' primer, a J-beta primer mix was included in a second PCR lasting roughly 6 to 12 cycles. Using its own MiXCR run on the 5' RACE reads, TCRdb lists one record per CDR3 protein. There are some 940,000 distinct CDR3 sequences in the sample; almost 30% occur only once, and about 10% lies in the top ten. A further study also used this sample, focusing on T cells of mothers and their children. As that study records: Pairs that are related and pairs that are unrelated have TCR recombination output shaped similarly by thymic selection.

The chain carries TRBV7-2 and TRBJ1-1; 9 nucleotides line up with TRBD1. This TCR derives from a woman in her thirties or forties in good health. The specimen sequenced was blood. CDR3 region: CASSPGGQGFTEAFF. CDR3 coding DNA: TGTGCCAGCAGCCCGGGAGGACAGGGGTTCACTGAAGCTTTCTTT. The full variable domain, with the rest looked up from reference TRBV7-2 and TRBJ1-1, is GAGVSQSPSNKVTEKGKDVELRCDPISGHTALYWYRQSLGQGLEFLIYFQGNSAPDKSGLPSDRFSAERTGGSVSTLTIQRTQQEDSAVYLCASSPGGQGFTEAFFGQGTRLTVV.